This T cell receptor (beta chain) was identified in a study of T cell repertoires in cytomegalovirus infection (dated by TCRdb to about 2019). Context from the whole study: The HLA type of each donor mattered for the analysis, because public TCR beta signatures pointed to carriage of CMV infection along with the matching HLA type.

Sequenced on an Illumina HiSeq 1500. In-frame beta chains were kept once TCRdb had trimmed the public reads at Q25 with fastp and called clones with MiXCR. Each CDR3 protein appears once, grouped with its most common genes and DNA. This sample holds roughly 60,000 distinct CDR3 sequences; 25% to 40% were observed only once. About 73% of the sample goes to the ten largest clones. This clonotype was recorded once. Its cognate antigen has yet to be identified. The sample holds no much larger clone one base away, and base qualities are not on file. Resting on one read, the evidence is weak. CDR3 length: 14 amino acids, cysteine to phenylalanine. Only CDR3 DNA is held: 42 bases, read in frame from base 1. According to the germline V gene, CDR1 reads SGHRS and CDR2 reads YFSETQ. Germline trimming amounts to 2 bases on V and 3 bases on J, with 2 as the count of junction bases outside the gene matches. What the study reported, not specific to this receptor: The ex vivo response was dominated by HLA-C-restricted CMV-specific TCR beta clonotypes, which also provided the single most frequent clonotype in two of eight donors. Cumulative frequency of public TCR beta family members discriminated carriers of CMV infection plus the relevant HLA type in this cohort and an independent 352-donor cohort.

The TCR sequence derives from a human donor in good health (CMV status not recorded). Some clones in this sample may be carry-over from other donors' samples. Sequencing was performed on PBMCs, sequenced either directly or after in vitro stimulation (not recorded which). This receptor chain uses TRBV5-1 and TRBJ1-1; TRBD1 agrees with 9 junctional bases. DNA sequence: TGCGCCAGCAGCTTACAGGGGGCAGACACTGAAGCTTTCTTT. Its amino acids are CASSLQGADTEAFF.